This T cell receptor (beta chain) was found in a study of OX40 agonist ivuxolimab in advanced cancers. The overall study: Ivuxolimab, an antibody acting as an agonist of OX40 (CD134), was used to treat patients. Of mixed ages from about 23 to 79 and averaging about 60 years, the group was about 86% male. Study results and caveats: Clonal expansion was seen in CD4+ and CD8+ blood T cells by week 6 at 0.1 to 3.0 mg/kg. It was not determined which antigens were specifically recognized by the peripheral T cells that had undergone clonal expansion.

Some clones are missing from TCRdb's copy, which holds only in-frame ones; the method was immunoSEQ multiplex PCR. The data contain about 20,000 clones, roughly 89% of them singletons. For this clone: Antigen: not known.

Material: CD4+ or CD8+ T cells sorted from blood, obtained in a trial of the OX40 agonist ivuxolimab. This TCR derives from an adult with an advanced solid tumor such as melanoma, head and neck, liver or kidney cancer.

CDR3 sequence: CASIARQGYNEQFF. The CDR3 nucleotides are TGTGCCAGCATCGCTAGACAGGGCTACAATGAGCAGTTCTTC. J is TRBJ2-1 and V is TRBV6-5, with TRBD1 matching over 7 bases. The V and J ends lost 7 bases and 3 bases, in that order; junction bases with no gene match: 6. This CDR3 is 14 amino acids long. Looked up from germline, CDR1 is MNHEY and CDR2 is SVGAGI.